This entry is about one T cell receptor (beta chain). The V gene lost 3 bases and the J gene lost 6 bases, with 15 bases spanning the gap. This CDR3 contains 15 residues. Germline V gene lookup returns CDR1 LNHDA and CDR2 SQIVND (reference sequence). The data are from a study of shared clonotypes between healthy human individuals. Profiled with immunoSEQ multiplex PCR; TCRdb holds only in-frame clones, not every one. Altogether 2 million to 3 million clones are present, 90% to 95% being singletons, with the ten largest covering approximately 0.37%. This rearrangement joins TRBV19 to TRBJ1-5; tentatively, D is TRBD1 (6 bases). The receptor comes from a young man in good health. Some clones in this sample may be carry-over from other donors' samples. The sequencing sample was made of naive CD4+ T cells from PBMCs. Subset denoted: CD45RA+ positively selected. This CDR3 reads CASSMGQGMGQPQHF. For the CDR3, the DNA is TGTGCCAGTAGTATGGGCCAGGGGATGGGTCAGCCCCAGCATTTT.